The present TCR beta chain was sequenced within a study of TIL therapy for anti-PD-1-resistant metastatic lung cancer. As for the study in general: Median patient age was 54, ranging about 38-80 years. By whole-exome sequencing, median non-synonymous tumor mutation burden was around 1.5 mutations per megabase.

J lost 2 bases, V lost 4 bases, and 11 bases had no gene match. The CDR3 contains 16 residues. CDR1 is SGDLS and CDR2 is YYNGEE in the germline V gene. The time point: pre-treatment sample, taken before nivolumab and TIL therapy. Tumor tissue came from excised metastases, mostly pleural nodules or supraclavicular lymph nodes. Sequencing used immunoSEQ v3. TCRdb's table, derived via immunoSEQ multiplex PCR, lists solely in-frame clones and lacks some. Among tens of thousands of clones listed, around 64% were seen once. Study-wide findings and caveats: Patients were highly selected, enriched for treatment-naive, never-smoker and oncogene-addicted cases.

The table lists this clone with a few counts. What it binds is unknown. The TCR sequence derives from a person aged 25 to 79 with non-small cell lung cancer. The chain couples TRBV9 to TRBJ1-2; TRBD1 agrees at 7 bases. This sample comprised tumor tissue, obtained at baseline. For the CDR3, the DNA is TGTGCCAGCAGCCCCTTCGACAGGGCAGGAAACTATGGCTACACCTTC. It is translated as CASSPFDRAGNYGYTF.